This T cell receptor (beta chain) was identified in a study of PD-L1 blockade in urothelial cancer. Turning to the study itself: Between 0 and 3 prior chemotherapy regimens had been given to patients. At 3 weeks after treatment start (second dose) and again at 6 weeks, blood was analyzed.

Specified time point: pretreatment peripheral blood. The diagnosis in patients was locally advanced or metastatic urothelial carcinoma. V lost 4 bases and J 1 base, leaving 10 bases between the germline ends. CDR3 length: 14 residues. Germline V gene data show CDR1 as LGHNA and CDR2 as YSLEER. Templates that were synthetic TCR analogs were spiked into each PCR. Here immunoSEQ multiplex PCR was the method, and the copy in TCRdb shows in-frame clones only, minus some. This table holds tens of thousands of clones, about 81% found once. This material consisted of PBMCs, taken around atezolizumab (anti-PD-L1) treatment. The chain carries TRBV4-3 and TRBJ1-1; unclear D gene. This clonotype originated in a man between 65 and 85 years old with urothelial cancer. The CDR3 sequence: CASSLFTENTEAFF. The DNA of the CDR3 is TGCGCCAGCAGCCTCTTCACTGAGAACACTGAAGCTTTCTTT.